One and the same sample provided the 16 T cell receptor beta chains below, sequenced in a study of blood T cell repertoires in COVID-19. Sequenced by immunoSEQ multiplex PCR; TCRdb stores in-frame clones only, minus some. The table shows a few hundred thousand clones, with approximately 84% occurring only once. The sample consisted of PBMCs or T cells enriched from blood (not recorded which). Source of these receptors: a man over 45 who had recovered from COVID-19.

In nucleotides, the CDR3 is TGTGCCAGCTCTCTTACTAGCGGAGAGACCCAGTACTTC. This codes for CASSLTSGETQYF. The chain recombines TRBV18 with TRBJ2-5; 8 positions agree with TRBD2. J was trimmed by 4 bases and V by 6 bases; bases with no gene match: 4. The CDR3 is 13 residues long. From germline, CDR1 is KGHSH and CDR2 LQKENI.

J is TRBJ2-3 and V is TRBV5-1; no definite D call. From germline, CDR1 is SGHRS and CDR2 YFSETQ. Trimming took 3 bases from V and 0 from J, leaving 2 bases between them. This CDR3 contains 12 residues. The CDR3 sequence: CASSSSTDTQYF. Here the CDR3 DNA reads TGCGCCAGCAGCTCAAGCACAGATACGCAGTATTTT.

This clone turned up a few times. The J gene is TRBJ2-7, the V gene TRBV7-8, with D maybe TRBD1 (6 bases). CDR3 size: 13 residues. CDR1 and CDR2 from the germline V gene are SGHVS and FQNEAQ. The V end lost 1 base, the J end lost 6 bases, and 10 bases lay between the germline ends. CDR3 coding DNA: TGTGCCAGCAGCTTAGGGGCAGGGGTCGAGCAGTACTTC. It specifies CASSLGAGVEQYF.

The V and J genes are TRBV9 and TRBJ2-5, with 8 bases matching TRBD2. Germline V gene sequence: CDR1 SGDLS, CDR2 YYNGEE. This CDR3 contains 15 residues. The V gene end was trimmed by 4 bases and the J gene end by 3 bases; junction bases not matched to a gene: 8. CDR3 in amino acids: CASSTHSGTKETQYF. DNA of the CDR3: TGTGCCAGCAGCACCCATAGCGGGACTAAAGAGACCCAGTACTTC.

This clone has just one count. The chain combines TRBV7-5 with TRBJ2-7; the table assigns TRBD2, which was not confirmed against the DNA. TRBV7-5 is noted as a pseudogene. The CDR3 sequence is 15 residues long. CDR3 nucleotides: TGTGCCAGAAGCTTAGAGCTCACGGCGGATGGGGAGCAGTACTTC. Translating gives CARSLELTADGEQYF.

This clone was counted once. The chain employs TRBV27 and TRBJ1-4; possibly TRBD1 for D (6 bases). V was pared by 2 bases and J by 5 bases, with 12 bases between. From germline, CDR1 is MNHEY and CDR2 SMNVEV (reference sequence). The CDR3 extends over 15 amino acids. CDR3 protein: CASSLEGQGNEKLFF. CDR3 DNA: TGTGCCAGCAGTTTAGAGGGACAAGGAAATGAAAAACTGTTTTTT.

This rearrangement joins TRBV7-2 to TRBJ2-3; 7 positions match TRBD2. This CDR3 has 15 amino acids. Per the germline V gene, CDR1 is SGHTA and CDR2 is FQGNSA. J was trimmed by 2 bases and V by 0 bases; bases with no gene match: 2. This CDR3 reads CASSLAGGYTDTQYF. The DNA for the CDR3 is TGTGCCAGCAGCTTAGCGGGAGGGTACACAGATACGCAGTATTTT.

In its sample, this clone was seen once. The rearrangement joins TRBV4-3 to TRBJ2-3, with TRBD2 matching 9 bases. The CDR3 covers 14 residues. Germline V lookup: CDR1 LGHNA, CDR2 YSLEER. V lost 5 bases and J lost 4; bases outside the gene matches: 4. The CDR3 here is CASSYRLAADTQYF. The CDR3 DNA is TGCGCCAGCAGCTATAGACTAGCGGCAGATACGCAGTATTTT.

The CDR3 spells CASSETSGRASYEQYF. Here the CDR3 DNA reads TGTGCCAGCAGCGAAACTAGCGGGAGGGCATCGTACGAGCAGTACTTC. The rearrangement uses TRBV3-1 (or the pseudogene TRBV3-2) and TRBJ2-7; 13 positions match TRBD2. Per germline, CDR1 LGHDT and CDR2 YNNKEL (reference sequence). Germline trimming cut 5 bases from V and 4 bases from J; bases unmatched to any gene: 8. CDR3 length: 16 amino acids.

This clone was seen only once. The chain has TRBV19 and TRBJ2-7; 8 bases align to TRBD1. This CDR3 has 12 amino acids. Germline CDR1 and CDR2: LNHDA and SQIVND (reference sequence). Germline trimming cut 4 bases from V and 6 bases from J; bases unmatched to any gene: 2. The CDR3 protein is CASSTDRGEQYF. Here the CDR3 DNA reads TGTGCCAGTAGTACCGACAGGGGCGAGCAGTACTTC.

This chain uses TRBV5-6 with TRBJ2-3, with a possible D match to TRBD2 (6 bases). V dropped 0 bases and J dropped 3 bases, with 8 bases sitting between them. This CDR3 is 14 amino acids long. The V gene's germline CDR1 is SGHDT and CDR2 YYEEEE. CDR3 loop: CASSLAGVTDTQYF. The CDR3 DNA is TGTGCCAGCAGCTTGGCGGGAGTGACAGATACGCAGTATTTT.

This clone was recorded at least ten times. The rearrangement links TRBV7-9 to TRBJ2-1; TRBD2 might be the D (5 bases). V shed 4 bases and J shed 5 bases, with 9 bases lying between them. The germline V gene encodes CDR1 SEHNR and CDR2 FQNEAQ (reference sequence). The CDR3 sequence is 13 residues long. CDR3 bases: TGTGCCAGCAGCTCCGGACTTCACAATGAGCAGTTCTTC. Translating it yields CASSSGLHNEQFF.

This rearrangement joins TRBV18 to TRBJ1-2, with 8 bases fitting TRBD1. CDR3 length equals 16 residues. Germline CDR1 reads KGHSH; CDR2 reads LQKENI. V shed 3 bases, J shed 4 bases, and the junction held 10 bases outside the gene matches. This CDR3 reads CASSPEGQGPGYGYTF. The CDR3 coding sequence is TGTGCCAGCTCACCCGAAGGACAGGGACCGGGCTATGGCTACACCTTC.

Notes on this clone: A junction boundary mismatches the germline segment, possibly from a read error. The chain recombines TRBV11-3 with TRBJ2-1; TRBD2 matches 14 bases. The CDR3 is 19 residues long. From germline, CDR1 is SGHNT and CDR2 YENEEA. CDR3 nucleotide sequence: TGTGCCGGCAGCCCCAGGGGGCGACTAGCGGGAGGGACCTACAATGAGCAGTTCTTC. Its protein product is CAGSPRGRLAGGTYNEQFF.

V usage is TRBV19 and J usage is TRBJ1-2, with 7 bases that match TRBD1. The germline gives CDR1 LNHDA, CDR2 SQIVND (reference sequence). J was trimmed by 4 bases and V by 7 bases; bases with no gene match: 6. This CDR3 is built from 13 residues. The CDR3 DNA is TGTGCCAGTATCTCCGACAGGGCCTATGGCTACACCTTC. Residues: CASISDRAYGYTF.

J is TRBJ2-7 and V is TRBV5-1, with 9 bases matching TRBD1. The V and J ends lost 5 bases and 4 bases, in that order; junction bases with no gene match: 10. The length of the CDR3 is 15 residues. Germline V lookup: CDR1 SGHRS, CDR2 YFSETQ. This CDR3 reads CASRPGTGTSYEQYF. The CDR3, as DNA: TGCGCCAGCAGGCCCGGGACAGGGACGTCTTACGAGCAGTACTTC.